This TCR beta chain originates from a study of cytomegalovirus exposure and HLA in healthy donors (TCRdb year 2017). Regarding the research as a whole: An earlier analysis of approximately 590 of the donors reported 276 Gb of sequence data and 120 million or so unique TCR beta sequences from roughly 200 million T cells. About 280 gigabases of sequencing data and roughly 90 million unique TCR sequences were included in an early release covering 550 to 800 HLA-typed donors. Among the approximately 420 genotyped donors, under 90% belonged to the genetic ancestry cluster associated with self-reported Caucasian donors. The study aimed to test whether cataloging public T cell receptors could reveal signatures of past pathogen exposure. The study used immunosequencing to profile the T cell repertoires of several hundred subjects and linked those repertoires to cytomegalovirus serostatus. Besides the first cohort of 500 to 700 subjects, a separate validation cohort made up of over 100 different subjects was used. High-throughput TCR immunosequencing, statistical association of individual TCRs with disease status, and machine learning were combined to predict cytomegalovirus infection status. A later analysis re-examined previously published TCR beta repertoires from more than 550 donors and added high-resolution HLA genotyping to investigate patterns of TCR occurrence. Rather than drawing on any new phenotypic data, the later analysis identified candidate immune exposures from TCR beta sequences and the way those sequences occurred across donors. An earlier analysis of about 620 of the donors applied high-throughput TCR beta sequencing to assess whether each TCR beta V gene segment acted as functional or pseudogenic. Alongside the repertoire data, information on donor age, sex, ethnicity and CMV serostatus was compiled. In a later genetic analysis, genome-wide SNP genotypes for about 65% of the 666 donors were used, and that subset was treated as a discovery cohort. All discovery cohort repertoires had been generated on a single sequencing platform. HLA typing included class I and class II loci at four-digit resolution. The number of typed donors differed by locus: roughly 629-630 for A, B, C, DRB1 and DQB1; 500 to 550 for DQA1; about 600 for DPA1; and 450 to 480 for DPB1. A few DR-DQ haplotypes were treated as single units for association and clustering because of strong linkage in the cohort. On average, 235,054 unique TCR beta nucleotide sequences were sequenced per donor among a few hundred genotyped donors of the cohort, with roughly 18% of those sequences being non-productive.

Concerning this clone itself: Its specific antigen is unknown. No much larger clonotype is one base removed from it; base qualities were not supplied.

General study outcomes and caveats: A further reported finding was that TCR beta sequences accurately predicted the HLA-A and HLA-B alleles for most subjects in the first cohort. When HLA alleles, especially DR and DQ, strongly co-occurred, attributing TCR associations to individual alleles was difficult. Because counts were too low, fewer than 20 rarely observed V segments, including chromosome 9 orphons, were excluded from the earlier analysis of several hundred of the donors. In vitro tests confirmed that a few of the cytomegalovirus-associated TCR beta chains recognize cytomegalovirus antigens. A cluster of highly shared sequence variants was judged likely to represent a technical artifact of the sequencing pipeline. Presence/absence analyses assumed roughly uniform sequencing depth across donors, an assumption that may not hold. V-gene and J-gene trimming of TCR beta chains was associated with a missense DCLRE1C variant in a later genetic analysis, and the association was replicated in an independent cohort. The authors suggested that the approach could potentially be extended to other disease states and immunological phenotypes. Immune exposure information for the cohort was limited to CMV serostatus. Some IMGT-functional V segments, including TRBV6-2 and TRBV6-3, could not be distinguished by the 87-base-pair reads and were therefore excluded. In a later genetic analysis, fewer N-insertions in productive TCRs were reported among donors in an Asian-associated ancestry cluster than the roughly 640-donor mean. Correlated functional status among segregating V segments might reflect linkage disequilibrium, but an unknown experimental factor could not be ruled out. In a later analysis, HLA-associated TCR beta chains showed more clonal expansion and lower generation probabilities than non-associated chains that were equally common. While some public TCRs were present in many individuals, most TCR sequences turned up only very rarely across donors. The study listed 150 to 200 TCR beta chains as associated with cytomegalovirus. A later analysis found that TCR association rates varied across HLA loci, with DRB1 alleles showing the most associated TCRs and HLA-C alleles the fewest. In a later analysis, most CMV-associated TCR beta chains were found to appear HLA-restricted, with HLA associations seemingly driven largely by CMV exposure. At a false discovery rate of 0.05, a later analysis linked 15,000 to 20,000 TCR beta sequences to specific HLA alleles. The classifier was reported to diagnose cytomegalovirus status with high specificity and sensitivity in both the original and validation cohorts. A later analysis reported that several top co-occurrence clusters appeared linked to parvovirus B19, influenza, CMV and Epstein-Barr virus. An earlier analysis of around 540 of the donors showed that most TCR beta V segments appeared in productive rearrangements either about 90% or about 30% of the time, which broadly matched IMGT annotations. Because HLA typing was unavailable for some donors at each locus, only the typed subset was used in association tests. Only TCR beta chains were sequenced in this cohort, and the absence of alpha or paired-chain data limited detectable features.

The library was obtained by the immunoSEQ multiplex PCR assay. For the multiplex PCR, a mixture combining 60 forward primers for TCR Vbeta segments and 13 reverse primers for TCR Jbeta segments was used. The CDR3 region of rearranged TCR beta genes was amplified from genomic DNA with a multiplex PCR assay. The Illumina HiSeq System was used to sequence the amplified TCR beta libraries as 87-base-pair reads. From the authors' description of their analysis: Across the 600 to 700 repertoires, a later analysis counted 80 million or so unique TCR beta chains, approximately 12 million of which were shared by at least two donors. A nearest-neighbor algorithm error-corrected the raw reads and collapsed the reads into unique sequences, merging closely related sequences to remove PCR and sequencing errors. CDR3 sequences were aligned to IMGT reference sequences to assign V, D and J gene segments. For a sequence to be retained, a match of at least six nucleotides was required to both a V gene segment and a J gene segment. A rearrangement was called productive if the CDR3 had no stop codons and remained in frame with V and J, and every other rearrangement was called non-productive. CDR3 was defined according to IMGT convention as the region running from the second conserved V-encoded cysteine to the conserved J-encoded phenylalanine. In an earlier analysis of 587 of the donors, sequences lacking an unambiguous match to a single V gene segment were excluded. An earlier analysis of under 750 of the donors called V segments functional above 56.7% productive rearrangements and segregating when the between-donor standard deviation exceeded 5%. A statistical classification framework was built to diagnose cytomegalovirus status from the catalog of TCR beta chain sequences. A later analysis assigned V and J genes by comparing TCR nucleotide sequences with IMGT/GENE-DB human TR gene sequences. The TCRdist pipeline was used in a later analysis to assign CDR3 sequences and most-parsimonious VDJ recombination scenarios. In a later analysis, each TCR beta chain was defined by its CDR3 amino acid sequence together with its V-gene family, and reads without a unique V-gene family were excluded. In a later analysis, 450 to 600 highly shared, low-generation-probability nucleotide sequences were removed to address suspected cross-contamination and a sequencing artifact. In a later analysis, a clonal expansion index was calculated for each public chain from normalized within-repertoire ranks of inferred template counts. Generation probabilities in a later analysis came from a VDJ recombination model fitted to out-of-frame rearrangements, and those results were checked against IGoR. In a later analysis, hypergeometric tests were used to score TCR-TCR, TCR-HLA and TCR-CMV co-occurrence, with a repertoire-size bias correction applied to TCR pairs. In a later analysis, false discovery rates were estimated by permuting HLA or CMV assignments 20 times. In a later analysis, co-occurring TCRs were grouped using DBSCAN, with TCRdist sequence similarity added in when clustering inside HLA-allele-positive subsets. Repertoires with fewer than 30,000 or more than 120,000 public chains were left out of co-occurrence clustering, as were five repertoires with anomalous nucleotide sharing. This immuneACCESS table, as held by TCRdb, lists in-frame sequences with V and J called but not all clones. Of the missing ones, under half trace to an unresolved V gene in checked studies; the others have no known cause. That table is the source of V, J and clone size, and D and trimming were worked out from the DNA. The sample table contains around 78,000 clones; only one count was recorded for around three quarters of them. The top ten hold 0.8% to 1.1% of the sample.

The junction carries 8 bases between V and J, which are trimmed by 7 bases and 4 bases respectively. According to the germline V gene, CDR1 reads MNHNS and CDR2 reads SASEGT. Taken from cysteine to phenylalanine, the CDR3 has 12 residues. Left in the record is the CDR3 DNA by itself, 36 bases read in frame from the first base. The cohort comprised around 690 healthy bone marrow donors. All cohort members were sampled while nominally healthy, although unrecorded immune exposures were likely present. The donor tested CMV seronegative, placing the donor among the 350 or so seronegative members of the cohort. A peripheral blood sample was provided by each donor, and peripheral blood mononuclear cells were used for TCR beta sequencing. Genomic DNA extraction from the blood cell samples was performed with the Qiagen DNeasy Blood Extraction Kit.

The rearrangement joined TRBV6-1 to TRBJ1-3; the D gene cannot be resolved reliably. The TCR sequence derives from a male donor in good health and CMV-seronegative. The sequenced material came from PBMCs. The nucleotide sequence is given as TGTGCCAGCACGTCAGGAGGAAACACCATATATTTT. This gives the protein CASTSGGNTIYF.